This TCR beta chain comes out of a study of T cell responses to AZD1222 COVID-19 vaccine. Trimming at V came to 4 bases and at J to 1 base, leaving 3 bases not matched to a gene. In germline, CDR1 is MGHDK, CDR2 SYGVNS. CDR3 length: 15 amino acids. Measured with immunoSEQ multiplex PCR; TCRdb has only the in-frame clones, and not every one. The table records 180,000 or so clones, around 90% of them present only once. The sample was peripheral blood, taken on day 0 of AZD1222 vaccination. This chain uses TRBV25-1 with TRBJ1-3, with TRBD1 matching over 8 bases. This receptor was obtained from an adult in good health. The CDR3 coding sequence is TGTGCCAGCAGTGGTCAGGGGGCTTCTGGAAACACCATATATTTT. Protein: CASSGQGASGNTIYF.